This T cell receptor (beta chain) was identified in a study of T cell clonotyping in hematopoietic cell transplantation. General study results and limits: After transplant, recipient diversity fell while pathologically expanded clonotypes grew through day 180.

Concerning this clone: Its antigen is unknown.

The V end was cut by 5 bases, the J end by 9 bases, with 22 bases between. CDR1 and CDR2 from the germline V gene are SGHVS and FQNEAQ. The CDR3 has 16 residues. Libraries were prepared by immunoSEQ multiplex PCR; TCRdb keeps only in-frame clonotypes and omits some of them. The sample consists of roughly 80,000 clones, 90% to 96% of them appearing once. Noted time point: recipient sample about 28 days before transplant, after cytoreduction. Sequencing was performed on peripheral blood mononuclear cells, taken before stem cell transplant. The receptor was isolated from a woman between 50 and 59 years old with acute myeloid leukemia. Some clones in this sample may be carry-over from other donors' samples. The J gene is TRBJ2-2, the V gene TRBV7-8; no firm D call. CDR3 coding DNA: TGTGCCAGCAGCCCTTTTTTTGAGGAGCCTGTCCGGGAGCTGTTTTTT. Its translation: CASSPFFEEPVRELFF.